Each of the 21 T cell receptor beta chains below was sequenced from the same sample in a study of T cell responses to AZD1222 COVID-19 vaccine. Generated by immunoSEQ multiplex PCR, the TCRdb table keeps only in-frame clones and is missing some. The table has some 110,000 clones, about 90% seen once. The specimen comprised peripheral blood, sampled on day 0 of AZD1222 vaccination. These receptors all come from an adult in good health.

V usage is TRBV7-9 and J usage is TRBJ2-1; the D is unclear. This CDR3 comprises 12 residues. The V gene's germline CDR1 is SEHNR and CDR2 FQNEAQ (reference sequence). With 1 base removed from V and 9 bases from J, the gap between germline ends came to 7 bases. The CDR3 region is CASSLDQVEQFF. DNA of the CDR3: TGTGCCAGCAGCTTAGACCAGGTTGAGCAGTTCTTC.

This clone appeared a single time. The chain joins TRBV7-3 to TRBJ2-3, with 7 positions matching TRBD1. The trim removed 5 bases at V and 0 bases at J, leaving 8 bases unmatched. This CDR3 region has 16 residues. Germline V CDR1 and CDR2: SGHTA, FQGTGA. The CDR3 region is CASSPSPGQSTDTQYF. The CDR3, as DNA: TGTGCCAGCAGCCCCTCCCCGGGACAGAGCACAGATACGCAGTATTTT.

CDR3: CASSQVSGLAGGLDNEQFF. CDR3 in DNA: TGTGCCAGCAGCCAGGTCAGCGGACTAGCGGGAGGGCTCGACAATGAGCAGTTCTTC. The chain employs TRBV7-2 and TRBJ2-1; 15 bases map to TRBD2. Germline CDR1 is SGHTA and CDR2 is FQGNSA. V lost 5 bases and J lost 5; bases outside the gene matches: 13. CDR3 length equals 19 residues. The variable domain in full, completed from reference TRBV7-2 and TRBJ2-1, reads GAGVSQSPSNKVTEKGKDVELRCDPISGHTALYWYRQSLGQGLEFLIYFQGNSAPDKSGLPSDRFSAERTGGSVSTLTIQRTQQEDSAVYLCASSQVSGLAGGLDNEQFFGPGTRLTVL.

The chain links TRBV20-1 to TRBJ2-7, with a tentative D call TRBD1 (6 bases). Deletions cut 3 bases from V and 2 bases from J, with 8 bases between. CDR1 DFQATT and CDR2 SNEGSKA come from the germline V gene (reference sequence). The CDR3 length is 12 residues. The CDR3 is CSASPGAYEQYF. The CDR3 bases are TGCAGTGCTAGTCCAGGGGCCTACGAGCAGTACTTC.

This clone was counted only a few times. CDR3 protein: CASGLSEYNEQFF. DNA for the CDR3: TGTGCTAGTGGTTTGTCAGAATACAATGAGCAGTTCTTC. The V gene is TRBV12-5, the J gene TRBJ2-1, with D unclear. V lost 2 bases and J lost 4, with 6 bases in between. This CDR3 has 13 residues. Germline assignment: CDR1 LGHNT and CDR2 FRNRAP.

This sequence joins TRBV21-1 and TRBJ2-1; TRBD2, as called in the table, went unchecked against the DNA. TRBV21-1 is a pseudogene segment. The CDR3 has 16 amino acids. The chain's CDR3 is CASSAGTSGRNNEQFF. CDR3 DNA sequence: TGTGCCAGCAGCGCGGGTACTAGCGGTCGTAACAATGAGCAGTTCTTC.

The rearrangement links TRBV5-1 to TRBJ1-5; D call uncertain. CDR1 SGHRS and CDR2 YFSETQ come from the germline V gene. V lost 0 bases and J 3 bases, leaving 13 bases between the germline ends. There are 16 residues in the CDR3. CDR3 in amino acids: CASSLGPAVLNQPQHF. The DNA of the CDR3 is TGCGCCAGCAGCTTGGGTCCAGCCGTTCTCAATCAGCCCCAGCATTTT.

The chain joins TRBV7-3 to TRBJ1-1; no clear D. V lost 4 bases and J 3 bases, leaving 9 bases between the germline ends. Germline V CDR1 and CDR2: SGHTA, FQGTGA. The CDR3 has 13 residues. In DNA form, the CDR3 reads TGTGCCAGCAGCTCCGACACATACACTGAAGCTTTCTTT. Its translation is CASSSDTYTEAFF.

This clone was seen only once. The chain links TRBV2 to TRBJ1-1; no reliable D call. The CDR3 extends over 14 amino acids. From germline, CDR1 is SNHLY and CDR2 FYNNEI. The V end was cut by 7 bases, the J end by 1 base, with 13 bases between. In DNA, the CDR3 is TGTGCCAGCACCCTTTATTGGAGGAACACTGAAGCTTTCTTT. Translating it yields CASTLYWRNTEAFF.

This clone was seen a single time. At the DNA level, this CDR3 is encoded by other sequences in the same sample as well. The chain couples TRBV3-1 (or the pseudogene TRBV3-2) to TRBJ1-1, with a tentative D call TRBD1 (5 bases). Looked up from germline, CDR1 is LGHDT and CDR2 is YNNKEL (reference sequence). This CDR3 has 14 amino acids. The V end was cut by 0 bases, the J end by 4 bases, with 9 bases between. CDR3 sequence: CASSQDLRGTEAFF. The CDR3 DNA follows: TGTGCCAGCAGCCAAGATTTAAGGGGCACTGAAGCTTTCTTT.

This clone came up a few times. J is TRBJ2-7 and V is TRBV27; D gene ambiguous. The CDR3 runs to 14 residues. With 3 bases removed from V and 2 bases from J, the gap between germline ends came to 11 bases. Germline-derived CDR1 and CDR2 are MNHEY and SMNVEV (reference sequence). The CDR3 here is CASSLGWQAYEQYF. The CDR3 DNA sequence: TGTGCCAGCAGTTTGGGGTGGCAAGCCTACGAGCAGTACTTC.

This clone has a single count. The J gene is TRBJ2-5, the V gene TRBV7-7, with 7 bases that match TRBD2. V dropped 3 bases and J dropped 6; count of bases not matched to a gene: 10. CDR1 and CDR2 from the germline V gene are SSHAT and FNYEAQ (reference sequence). The length of the CDR3 is 15 residues. CDR3 region: CASSFSVGGAQTQYF. CDR3 coding DNA: TGTGCCAGCAGCTTCAGTGTGGGAGGGGCACAGACCCAGTACTTC. The complete variable domain, with remaining parts taken from reference TRBV7-7 and TRBJ2-5, reads GAGVSQSPRYKVTKRGQDVTLRCDPISSHATLYWYQQALGQGPEFLTYFNYEAQPDKSGLPSDRFSAERPEGSISTLTIQRTEQRDSAMYRCASSFSVGGAQTQYFGPGTRLLVL.

The chain joins TRBV2 to TRBJ1-2, with D possibly being TRBD1 (6 bases). The CDR3 consists of 15 residues. CDR1 is SNHLY and CDR2 is FYNNEI in the germline V gene. Deletions cut 8 bases from V and 7 bases from J, with 23 bases between. CDR3 sequence: CASPKGRQVDIGYTF. In DNA form, the CDR3 reads TGTGCCAGCCCAAAGGGGAGACAGGTCGATATTGGCTACACCTTC.

This clone was recorded only once. The gene calls are TRBV7-8 and TRBJ2-1; TRBD1 is a possible D gene (6 bases). The V gene's germline CDR1 is SGHVS and CDR2 FQNEAQ. The CDR3 has 16 residues. With 1 base removed from V and 6 bases from J, the gap between germline ends came to 16 bases. Here the CDR3 reads CASSLGSRGRGNEQFF. In nucleotides, the CDR3 is TGTGCCAGCAGCTTAGGCTCCAGGGGACGGGGCAATGAGCAGTTCTTC.

The CDR3 sequence is CASSPGGPPTGELFF. The CDR3 DNA follows: TGTGCCAGCAGTCCCGGGGGCCCACCCACCGGGGAGCTGTTTTTT. This chain joins TRBV27 and TRBJ2-2, with D perhaps TRBD1 or TRBD2 (6 bases each). This CDR3 comprises 15 residues. Germline CDR1 is MNHEY and CDR2 is SMNVEV (reference sequence). With 5 bases removed from V and 4 bases from J, the gap between germline ends came to 14 bases.

The chain joins TRBV6-5 to TRBJ2-7, with 7 bases lining up with TRBD1. The ends lost 6 bases at V and 7 bases at J; junction bases unmatched: 9. This CDR3 has 13 amino acids. The germline CDR1 and CDR2 sequences are MNHEY and SVGAGI. CDR3 nucleotides: TGTGCCAGCAGACTACAGGGGTTGAAAGAGCAGTACTTC. Amino acids: CASRLQGLKEQYF.

The V and J genes are TRBV10-3 and TRBJ1-1; weak D call: TRBD1 (5 bases). V dropped 6 bases and J dropped 1 base, with 9 bases sitting between them. The CDR3 length is 13 residues. The germline gives CDR1 ENHRY, CDR2 SYGVKD. The CDR3 DNA reads as TGTGCCATCAGAGGGACGGGGAACACTGAAGCTTTCTTT. It specifies CAIRGTGNTEAFF.

The V and J genes are TRBV7-2 and TRBJ2-1; D perhaps matches TRBD1 (5 bases). Germline CDR1 and CDR2: SGHTA and FQGNSA. Trimming removed 7 bases from V and 5 bases from J, with 15 bases in between. This CDR3 has 14 amino acids. CDR3 coding DNA: TGTGCCAGCACCCCCTCCAGGGATCACAATGAGCAGTTCTTC. Protein sequence: CASTPSRDHNEQFF.

The J gene is TRBJ2-1, the V gene TRBV7-2; the D gene is possibly TRBD2 (5 bases). V was shortened by 1 base and J by 2 bases, with 9 bases between the two germline ends. The CDR3 sequence is 15 residues long. Germline V gene data show CDR1 as SGHTA and CDR2 as FQGNSA. The CDR3 reads CASSLDPAAYNEQFF. The CDR3 DNA reads TGTGCCAGCAGCTTAGATCCAGCGGCCTACAATGAGCAGTTCTTC.

This clone was recorded once. The gene calls are TRBV10-3 and TRBJ2-7; 10 positions agree with TRBD1. The CDR3 consists of 15 residues. The junction had 1 base not matched to a gene; V was cut back by 0 bases and J by 2 bases. Germline V gene lookup returns CDR1 ENHRY and CDR2 SYGVKD. The CDR3 bases are TGTGCCATCAGTGAGTCCGGGACAGGGGCCTACGAGCAGTACTTC. This gives the protein CAISESGTGAYEQYF.

This chain connects TRBV10-2 to TRBJ2-7; perhaps D is TRBD1 or TRBD2 (5 bases each). Trimming took off 2 bases at V and 2 bases at J, with 10 bases between the two ends. The CDR3 contains 14 residues. Per the germline V gene, CDR1 is WSHSY and CDR2 is SAAADI. CDR3 coding DNA: TGCGCCAGCAGTGAGGGACTGGGACCCTACGAGCAGTACTTC. Encoded protein: CASSEGLGPYEQYF.